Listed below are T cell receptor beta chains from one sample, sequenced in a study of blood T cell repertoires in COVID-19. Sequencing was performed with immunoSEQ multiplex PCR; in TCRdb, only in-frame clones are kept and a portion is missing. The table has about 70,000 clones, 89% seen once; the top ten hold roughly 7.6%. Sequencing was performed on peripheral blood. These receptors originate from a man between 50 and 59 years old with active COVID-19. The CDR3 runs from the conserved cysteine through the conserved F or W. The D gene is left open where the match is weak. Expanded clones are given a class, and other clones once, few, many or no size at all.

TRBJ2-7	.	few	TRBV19	CASSINYYEQYF
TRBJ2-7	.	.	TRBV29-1	CSPPALSSYEQYF
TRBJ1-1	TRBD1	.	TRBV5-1	CASSVDRGTEAFF
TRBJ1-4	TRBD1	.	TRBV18	CASSPNRGGNEKLFF
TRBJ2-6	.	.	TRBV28	CASRSTGANVLTF
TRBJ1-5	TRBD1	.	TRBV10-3	CAISATGGGNQPQHF
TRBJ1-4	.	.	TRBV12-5	CASGLSLGGMATNEKLFF
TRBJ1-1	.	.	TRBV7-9	CASSYTAGETTEAFF
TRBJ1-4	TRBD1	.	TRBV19	CASSPGTGGNEKLFF
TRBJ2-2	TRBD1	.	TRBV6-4	CASSLTGSGTGELFF
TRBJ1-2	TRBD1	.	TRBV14	CASSLQSGGAFGYTF
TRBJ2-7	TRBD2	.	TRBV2	CASNLAGVEEQYF
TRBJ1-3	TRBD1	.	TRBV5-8	CASSLAGQGFFGDSGNTIYF
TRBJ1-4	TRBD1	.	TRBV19	CASSIGTAVTFNEKLFF
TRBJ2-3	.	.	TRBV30	CAWSAGGFSSTDTQYF
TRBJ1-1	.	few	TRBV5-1	CASSSGWISEAFF